This T cell receptor beta chain appears in the sequencing data of a study of blood T cell repertoires in COVID-19. In the study's own analysis: For nucleated cells, counts were estimated from reference gene primer amplification. Data came from immunoSEQ multiplex PCR; TCRdb stores just in-frame clones and leaves some out. That table furnishes V, J and clone size, whereas the DNA furnished D and trimming. In the table there are more than 100,000 clones, roughly 87% of which are singletons. The CDR3 loop spans 16 amino acids. V shed 3 bases, J shed 3 bases, and the junction held 7 bases outside the gene matches. The germline gives CDR1 KGHSH, CDR2 LQKENI.

This sequence joins TRBV18 and TRBJ2-5; 10 nucleotides line up with TRBD2. Input material: peripheral blood. The receptor was derived from a man aged 80 or over with acute or convalescent COVID-19. This CDR3 is CASSPGRTSGEETQYF. As DNA, the CDR3 is TGTGCCAGCTCACCGGGGCGGACTAGCGGAGAAGAGACCCAGTACTTC.